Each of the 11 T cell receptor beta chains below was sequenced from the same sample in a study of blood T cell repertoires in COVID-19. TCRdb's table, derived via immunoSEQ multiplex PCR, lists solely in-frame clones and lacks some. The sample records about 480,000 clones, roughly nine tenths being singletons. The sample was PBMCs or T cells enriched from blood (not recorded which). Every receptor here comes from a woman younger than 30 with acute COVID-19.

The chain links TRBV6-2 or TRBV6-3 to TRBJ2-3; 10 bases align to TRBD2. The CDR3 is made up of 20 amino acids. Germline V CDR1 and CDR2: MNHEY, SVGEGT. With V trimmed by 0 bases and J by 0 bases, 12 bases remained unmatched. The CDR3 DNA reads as TGTGCCAGCAGTTACTCGGGAGTTGGTAGCGGGAGGCCAAGCACAGATACGCAGTATTTT. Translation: CASSYSGVGSGRPSTDTQYF.

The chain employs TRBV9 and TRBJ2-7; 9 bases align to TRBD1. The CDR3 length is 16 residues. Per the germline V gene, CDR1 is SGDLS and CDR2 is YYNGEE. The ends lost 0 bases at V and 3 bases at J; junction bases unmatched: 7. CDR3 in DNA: TGTGCCAGCAGCGTAGGTTGGGGGGGACAGGGCTACGAGCAGTACTTC. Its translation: CASSVGWGGQGYEQYF.

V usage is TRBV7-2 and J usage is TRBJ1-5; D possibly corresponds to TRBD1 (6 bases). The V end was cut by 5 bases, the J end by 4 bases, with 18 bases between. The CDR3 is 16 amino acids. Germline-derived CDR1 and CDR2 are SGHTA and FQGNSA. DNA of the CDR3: TGTGCCAGCAGCCCCGCGGCGGGGGGCACGAATCAGCCCCAGCATTTT. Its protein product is CASSPAAGGTNQPQHF.

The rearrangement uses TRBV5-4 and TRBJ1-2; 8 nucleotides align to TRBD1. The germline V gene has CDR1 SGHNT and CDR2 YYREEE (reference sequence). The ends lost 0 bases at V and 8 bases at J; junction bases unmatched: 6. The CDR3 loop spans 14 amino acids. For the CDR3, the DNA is TGTGCCAGCAGCTTGGCTGGACAGGGTGACGGCTACACCTTC. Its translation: CASSLAGQGDGYTF. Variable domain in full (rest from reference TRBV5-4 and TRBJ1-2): ETGVTQSPTHLIKTRGQQVTLRCSSQSGHNTVSWYQQALGQGPQFIFQYYREEENGRGNFPPRFSGLQFPNYSSELNVNALELDDSALYLCASSLAGQGDGYTFGSGTRLTVV.

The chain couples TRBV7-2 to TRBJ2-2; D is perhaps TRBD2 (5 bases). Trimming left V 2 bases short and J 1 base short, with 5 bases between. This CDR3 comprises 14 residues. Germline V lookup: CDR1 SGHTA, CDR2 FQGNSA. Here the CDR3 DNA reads TGTGCCAGCAGCTTAAGCGGGAACACCGGGGAGCTGTTTTTT. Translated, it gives CASSLSGNTGELFF. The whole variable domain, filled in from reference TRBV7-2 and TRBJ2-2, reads GAGVSQSPSNKVTEKGKDVELRCDPISGHTALYWYRQSLGQGLEFLIYFQGNSAPDKSGLPSDRFSAERTGGSVSTLTIQRTQQEDSAVYLCASSLSGNTGELFFGEGSRLTVL.

The CDR3 region has the DNA TGCAGCGTTGAAGGGCGGGGGCACGGTGGAAACACCATATATTTT. This sequence encodes CSVEGRGHGGNTIYF. The genes are TRBV29-1 and TRBJ1-3; weak D call: TRBD1 (6 bases). V gave up 1 base and J gave up 3 bases, with 13 bases separating them. Germline CDR1 and CDR2: SQVTM and ANQGSEA. The CDR3 runs 15 residues.

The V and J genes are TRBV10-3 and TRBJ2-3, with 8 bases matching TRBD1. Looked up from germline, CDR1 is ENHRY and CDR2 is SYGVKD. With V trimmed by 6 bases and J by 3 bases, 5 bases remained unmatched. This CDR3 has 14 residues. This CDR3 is CAIRRQGQTDTQYF. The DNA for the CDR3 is TGTGCCATCAGGAGACAGGGGCAGACAGATACGCAGTATTTT.

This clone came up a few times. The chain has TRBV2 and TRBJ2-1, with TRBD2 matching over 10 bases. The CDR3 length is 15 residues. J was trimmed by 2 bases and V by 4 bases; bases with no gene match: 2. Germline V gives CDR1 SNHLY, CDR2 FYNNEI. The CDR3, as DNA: TGTGCCAGCAGTGGTCTAGCGGGGGCCTACAATGAGCAGTTCTTC. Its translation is CASSGLAGAYNEQFF.

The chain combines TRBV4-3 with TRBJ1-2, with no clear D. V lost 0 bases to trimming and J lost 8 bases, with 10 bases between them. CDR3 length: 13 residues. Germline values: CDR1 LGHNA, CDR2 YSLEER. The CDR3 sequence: CASSQDYGEGYTF. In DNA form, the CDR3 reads TGCGCCAGCAGCCAAGATTATGGAGAAGGCTACACCTTC.

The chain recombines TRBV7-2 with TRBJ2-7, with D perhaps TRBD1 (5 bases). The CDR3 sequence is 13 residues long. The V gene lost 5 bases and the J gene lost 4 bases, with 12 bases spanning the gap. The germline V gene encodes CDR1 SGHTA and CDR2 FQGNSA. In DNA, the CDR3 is TGTGCCAGCAGCCCAGGGATGGTATACGAGCAGTACTTC. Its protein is CASSPGMVYEQYF.

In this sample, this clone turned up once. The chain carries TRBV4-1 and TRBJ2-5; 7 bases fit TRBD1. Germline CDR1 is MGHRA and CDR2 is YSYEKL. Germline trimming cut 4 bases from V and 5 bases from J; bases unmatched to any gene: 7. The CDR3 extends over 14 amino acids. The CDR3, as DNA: TGCGCCAGCAGCCCGACAGGGCGTACGGAGACCCAGTACTTC. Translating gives CASSPTGRTETQYF.